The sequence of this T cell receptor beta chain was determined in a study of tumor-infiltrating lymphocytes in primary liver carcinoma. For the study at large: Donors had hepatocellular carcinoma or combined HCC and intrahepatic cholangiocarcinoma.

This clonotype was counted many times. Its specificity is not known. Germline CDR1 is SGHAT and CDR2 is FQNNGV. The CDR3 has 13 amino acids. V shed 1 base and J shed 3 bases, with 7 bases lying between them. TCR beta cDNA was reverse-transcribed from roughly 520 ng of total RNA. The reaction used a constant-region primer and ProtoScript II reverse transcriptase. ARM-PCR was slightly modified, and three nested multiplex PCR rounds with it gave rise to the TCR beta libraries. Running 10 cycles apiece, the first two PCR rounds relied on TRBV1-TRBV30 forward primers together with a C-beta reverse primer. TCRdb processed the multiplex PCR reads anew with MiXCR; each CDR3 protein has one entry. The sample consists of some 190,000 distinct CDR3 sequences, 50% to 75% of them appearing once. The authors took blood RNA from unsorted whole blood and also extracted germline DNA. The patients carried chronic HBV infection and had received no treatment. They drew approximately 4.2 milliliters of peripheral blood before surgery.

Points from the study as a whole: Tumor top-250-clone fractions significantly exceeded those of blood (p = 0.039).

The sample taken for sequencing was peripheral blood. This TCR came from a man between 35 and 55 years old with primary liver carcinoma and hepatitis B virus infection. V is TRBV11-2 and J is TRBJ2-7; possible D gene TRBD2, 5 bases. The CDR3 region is CASSLGRYYEQYF. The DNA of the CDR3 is TGTGCCAGCAGCTTAGGGAGGTACTACGAGCAGTACTTC.